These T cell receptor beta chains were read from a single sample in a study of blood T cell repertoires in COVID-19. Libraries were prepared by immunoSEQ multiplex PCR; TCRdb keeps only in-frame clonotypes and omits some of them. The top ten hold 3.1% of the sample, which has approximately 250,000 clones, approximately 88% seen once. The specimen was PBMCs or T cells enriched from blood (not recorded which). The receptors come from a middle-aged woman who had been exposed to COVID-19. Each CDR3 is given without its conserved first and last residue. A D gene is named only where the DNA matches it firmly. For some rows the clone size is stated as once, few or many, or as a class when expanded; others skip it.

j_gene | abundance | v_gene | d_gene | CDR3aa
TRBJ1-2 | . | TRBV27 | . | ASSPPGMWYGYT
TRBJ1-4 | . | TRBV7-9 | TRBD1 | ASSLLLGRGPAVLF
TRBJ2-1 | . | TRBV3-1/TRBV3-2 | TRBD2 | ASSRTSGVEVQF
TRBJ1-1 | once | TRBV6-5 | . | ASSPGHSYTEAF
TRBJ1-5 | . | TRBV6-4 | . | ASSVGGQPNQPQH
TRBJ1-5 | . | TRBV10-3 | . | AISETGNQPQH
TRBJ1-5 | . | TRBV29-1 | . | SVSTGDQPQH
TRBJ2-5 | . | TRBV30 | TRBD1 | AWTRPGQGFGTQY
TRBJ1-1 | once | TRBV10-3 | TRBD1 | AIRRDSEAF
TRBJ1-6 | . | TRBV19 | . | ASSSRGMNSPLH
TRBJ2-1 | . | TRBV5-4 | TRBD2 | ASSLLRSGMYNEQF
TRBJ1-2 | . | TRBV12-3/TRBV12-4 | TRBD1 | ASSFRDSYGYT
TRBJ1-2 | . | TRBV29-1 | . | WPGYGYT
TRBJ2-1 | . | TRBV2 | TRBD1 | ASRDAGGSYNEQF
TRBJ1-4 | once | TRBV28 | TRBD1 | ASSKWDRGEKLF
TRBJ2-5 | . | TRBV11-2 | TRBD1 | ASSLDPPGGWETQY
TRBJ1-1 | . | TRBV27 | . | ATHLAGGTEAF
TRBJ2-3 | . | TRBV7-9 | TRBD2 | ASSRLAGVKGGTDTQY
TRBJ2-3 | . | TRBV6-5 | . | ASSYKDSITDTQY
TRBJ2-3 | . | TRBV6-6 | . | ASSQGHTLGDTQY
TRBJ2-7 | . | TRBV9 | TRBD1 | ASSEGDRAPSYEQY
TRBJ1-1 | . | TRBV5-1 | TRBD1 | ASSRGQGATEAF
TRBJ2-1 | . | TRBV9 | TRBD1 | ASQGQGVSYNEQF
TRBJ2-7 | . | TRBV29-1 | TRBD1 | SVGQYEQY
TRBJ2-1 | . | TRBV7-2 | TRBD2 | ASSVNGGTLTNEQF
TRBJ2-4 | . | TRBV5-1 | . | ASSLMDTRMGNIQY
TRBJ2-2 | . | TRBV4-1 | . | ASSQGGGTGELF
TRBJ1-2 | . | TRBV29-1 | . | SVPVADGGEYGYT
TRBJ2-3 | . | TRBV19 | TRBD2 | ASSMSSGRGLGTDTQY
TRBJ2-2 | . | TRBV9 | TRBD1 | ASSTGVTNTGELF
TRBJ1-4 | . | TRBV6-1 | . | ASSEQDVPAGEKLF
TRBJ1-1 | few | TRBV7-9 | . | ASSSWTASGFYTEAF
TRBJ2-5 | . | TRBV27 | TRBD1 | ASSPAGLGQGVRTQY
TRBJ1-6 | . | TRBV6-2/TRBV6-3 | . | ASSYGHSRGSPLH
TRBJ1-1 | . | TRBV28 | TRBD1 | ASSLHRGAGAF
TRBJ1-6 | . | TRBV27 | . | ASSPEQGAQFNSPLH
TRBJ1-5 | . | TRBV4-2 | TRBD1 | ASSPQGAGNQPQH
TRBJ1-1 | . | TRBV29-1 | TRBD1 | SVKGWTGETEAF
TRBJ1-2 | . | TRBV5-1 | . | ASAPGDRSTNYGYT
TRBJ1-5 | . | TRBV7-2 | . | ASSGRGDQPQH
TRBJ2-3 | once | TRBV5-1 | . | ASSFTGTSSTDTQY
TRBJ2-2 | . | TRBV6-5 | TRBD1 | ASISRTGGSGELF
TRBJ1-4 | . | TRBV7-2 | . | ASSRGGTEKLF
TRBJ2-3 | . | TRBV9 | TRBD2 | ASSAGTTASTDTQY
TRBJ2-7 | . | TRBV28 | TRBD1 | ASTYGTGLYEQY
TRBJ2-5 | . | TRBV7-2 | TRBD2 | ASSLVSGGAPETQY
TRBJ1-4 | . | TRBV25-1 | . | ASSPWAGPNEKLF
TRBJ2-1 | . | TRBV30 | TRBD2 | AWNGGGENNEQF
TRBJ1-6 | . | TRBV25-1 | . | ASSENRADRGWTLH
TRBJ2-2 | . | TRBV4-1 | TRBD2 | ASSQSTAGAGELF
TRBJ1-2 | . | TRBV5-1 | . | ASSRDTYGYT